The 29 T cell receptor beta chains presented below share a single source sample, sequenced in a study of T cell repertoires in cytomegalovirus infection. These receptors' targets are unknown. TCRdb independently ran MiXCR on the reads; one entry per CDR3 protein. This table has approximately 260,000 distinct CDR3 sequences, about 20% appearing once. Specimen: cultured PBMCs, collected from culture after CMV antigen stimulation. The receptors shown here come from a human donor in good health (CMV status not recorded). Some clones in this sample may be carry-over from other donors' samples.

The chain combines TRBV19 with TRBJ1-2, with 10 bases aligning to TRBD1. The CDR3 consists of 15 residues. CDR1 is LNHDA, CDR2 SQIVND, per germline (reference sequence). V shed 5 bases, J shed 5 bases, and the junction held 8 bases outside the gene matches. CDR3 sequence reads: CASSPKDRGSYGYTF. The CDR3, as DNA: TGTGCCAGTAGTCCGAAGGACAGGGGGTCATATGGCTACACCTTC.

This clonotype was found many times. J is TRBJ2-5 and V is TRBV7-2, with 12 bases identical to TRBD2. V was clipped by 5 bases and J by 4 bases; unmatched bases: 8. The CDR3 has 16 residues. Germline V CDR1 and CDR2: SGHTA, FQGNSA. The CDR3 is CASSTASGRGRETQYF. The DNA for the CDR3 is TGTGCCAGCAGCACGGCTAGCGGGAGGGGACGAGAGACCCAGTACTTC.

This clonotype was seen a handful of times. V usage is TRBV28 and J usage is TRBJ2-7; TRBD2 might be the D (6 bases). Looked up from germline, CDR1 is MDHEN and CDR2 is SYDVKM. The V gene lost 10 bases and the J gene lost 2 bases, with 15 bases spanning the gap. This CDR3 region has 13 residues. The CDR3 sequence is CATTSSVTYEQYF. The CDR3 bases are TGTGCCACCACCTCTAGCGTTACCTACGAGCAGTACTTC. Combining the CDR3 with reference TRBV28 and TRBJ2-7 gives the whole variable domain DVKVTQSSRYLVKRTGEKVFLECVQDMDHENMFWYRQDPGLGLRLIYFSYDVKMKEKGDIPEGYSVSREKKERFSLILESASTNQTSMYLCATTSSVTYEQYFGPGTRLTVT.

This clonotype was detected a few times. V and J are TRBV4-1 and TRBJ2-3; 8 bases map to TRBD2. CDR1 MGHRA and CDR2 YSYEKL come from the germline V gene. CDR3 length: 16 amino acids. After removal of 3 bases from V and 4 bases from J, the junction contained 9 bases not matched to a gene. CDR3 amino acids: CASSHVERERADTQYF. CDR3 nucleotide sequence: TGCGCCAGCAGCCACGTGGAGCGGGAGAGGGCAGATACGCAGTATTTT.

The V and J genes are TRBV6-1 and TRBJ2-7; a weak D match, TRBD2 (6 bases). This CDR3 spans 12 amino acids. Germline lookup yields CDR1 MNHNS and CDR2 SASEGT. Here the CDR3 reads CASANGGGTLGV. The DNA of the CDR3 is TGTGCCAGCGCTAACGGCGGCGGGACGCTTGGTGTT.

V and J are TRBV20-1 and TRBJ1-5; possibly TRBD1 for D (5 bases). Trimming left V 3 bases short and J 8 bases short, with 26 bases between. Germline CDR1 and CDR2: DFQATT and SNEGSKA (reference sequence). CDR3 length: 17 amino acids. CDR3 loop: CSARDGTLGRTLEPQHF. The CDR3 region has the DNA TGCAGTGCTAGGGATGGGACGTTGGGACGGACTTTGGAGCCCCAGCATTTT.

The sample holds a few counts of this clonotype. The CDR3 DNA follows: TGTGCCAGCACAGGGGGGAAGACCCAGTACTTC. Translation: CASTGGKTQYF. The chain carries TRBV7-6 and TRBJ2-5; the D gene is possibly TRBD1 (7 bases). The CDR3 covers 11 residues. V dropped 7 bases and J dropped 6 bases, with 9 bases sitting between them. Germline loops: CDR1 SGHVS, CDR2 FNYEAQ.

This clonotype has a count of ten or more. Relative to the germline gene, one junction end is altered; a read error may explain this. The V and J genes are TRBV7-7 and TRBJ2-1; 10 nucleotides agree with TRBD2. The germline V gene has CDR1 SSHAT and CDR2 FNYEAQ (reference sequence). CDR3 length equals 15 residues. CDR3 sequence reads: CASSLGTGTSDEQFF. In DNA form, the CDR3 reads TGTGCTAGCAGCTTAGGAACCGGGACTAGCGACGAGCAGTTCTTC.

The V call is TRBV6-2 or TRBV6-3, the J call TRBJ1-2; D unclear. The germline V gene has CDR1 MNHEY and CDR2 SVGEGT. This CDR3 region has 13 residues. The ends were cut back, 2 bases at V and 6 bases at J, with 10 bases in the middle. Here the CDR3 reads CASSYIGRHGYTF. The CDR3 DNA follows: TGTGCCAGCAGTTACATCGGGAGACATGGCTACACCTTC.

The chain recombines TRBV7-9 with TRBJ2-7, with D uncertain. This CDR3 is 13 amino acids long. Germline lookup yields CDR1 SEHNR and CDR2 FQNEAQ (reference sequence). V shed 3 bases and J shed 2 bases, with 8 bases lying between them. The CDR3, as DNA: TGTGCCAGCAGCTTCTACGGCCCCTACGAGCAGTACTTC. Translation: CASSFYGPYEQYF. The complete variable domain, with remaining parts taken from reference TRBV7-9 and TRBJ2-7, reads DTGVSQNPRHKITKRGQNVTFRCDPISEHNRLYWYRQTLGQGPEFLTYFQNEAQLEKSRLLSDRFSAERPKGSFSTLEIQRTEQGDSAMYLCASSFYGPYEQYFGPGTRLTVT.

Points on this clonotype: This likely comes from a read error, as the CDR3 has no conserved phenylalanine or tryptophan at its end. The J gene is TRBJ2-3, the V gene TRBV7-9; 9 bases match TRBD1. Unmatched junction bases numbered 2, after V lost 1 base and J lost 3 bases. CDR1 and CDR2 (germline): SEHNR, FQNEAQ (reference sequence). The CDR3 has 15 residues. Here the CDR3 DNA reads TGTGCCAGCAGCTTAGGGGACAGGGTTACAGATACGCAGTATGTT. This encodes CASSLGDRVTDTQYV.

This clonotype was detected ten times or more. The J gene is TRBJ1-3, the V gene TRBV7-9; 7 bases align to TRBD1. V dropped 5 bases and J dropped 0; count of bases not matched to a gene: 10. The CDR3 covers 17 residues. Germline V CDR1 and CDR2: SEHNR, FQNEAQ (reference sequence). The CDR3 sequence: CASSPGTALGSGNTIYF. The DNA of the CDR3 is TGTGCCAGCAGCCCCGGGACAGCCCTTGGCTCTGGAAACACCATATATTTT. Full variable domain (rest looked up from reference TRBV7-9 and TRBJ1-3): DTGVSQNPRHKITKRGQNVTFRCDPISEHNRLYWYRQTLGQGPEFLTYFQNEAQLEKSRLLSDRFSAERPKGSFSTLEIQRTEQGDSAMYLCASSPGTALGSGNTIYFGEGSWLTVV.

Note on this clonotype: Being one base from a much bigger clone, this may be a read error. The chain joins TRBV6-5 to TRBJ2-3; 7 nucleotides align to TRBD1. Germline V lookup: CDR1 MNHEY, CDR2 SVGAGI. The CDR3 contains 16 residues. The ends lost 0 bases at V and 2 bases at J; junction bases unmatched: 5. The CDR3 DNA is TGTGCCAGCAGTTACTCGAGGGACAGCCACACAGATACGCAGTATTTT. It is translated as CASSYSRDSHTDTQYF.

This clonotype has more than one count but fewer than ten. The chain links TRBV7-2 to TRBJ2-5; D gene unclear. The CDR3 extends over 15 amino acids. V was pared by 1 base and J by 1 base, with 10 bases between. Germline assignment: CDR1 SGHTA and CDR2 FQGNSA. In DNA, the CDR3 is TGTGCCAGCAGCTTAGGGCCGACCGGCCAAGAGACCCAGTACTTC. Its protein is CASSLGPTGQETQYF.

V is TRBV19 and J is TRBJ2-1; D not resolved. Deletions cut 1 base from V and 7 bases from J, with 5 bases between. This CDR3 comprises 12 residues. In germline, CDR1 is LNHDA, CDR2 SQIVND (reference sequence). The CDR3 coding sequence is TGTGCCAGTAGTATAGTTGGGAATGAGCAGTTCTTC. Its translation is CASSIVGNEQFF.

This clonotype was recorded at least ten times. The chain carries TRBV7-2 and TRBJ2-7; D is perhaps TRBD2 (6 bases). The CDR3 has 14 amino acids. Germline lookup yields CDR1 SGHTA and CDR2 FQGNSA. Trimming took off 5 bases at V and 7 bases at J, with 18 bases between the two ends. This chain's CDR3 is CASSAGGTAVEQYV. In DNA, the CDR3 is TGTGCCAGCAGCGCTGGCGGGACGGCCGTTGAGCAGTACGTC.

This clonotype is deemed medium-sized. The chain is built from TRBV10-3 and TRBJ2-7; D gene uncertain. This CDR3 contains 12 residues. CDR1 is ENHRY, CDR2 SYGVKD, per germline. V dropped 2 bases and J dropped 4 bases, with 6 bases sitting between them. The CDR3 DNA sequence: TGTGCCATCAGTGAGGGGCTATACGAGCAGTACGTC. It yields the protein CAISEGLYEQYV.

The J gene is TRBJ1-5, the V gene TRBV6-2 or TRBV6-3; D is unresolved. V lost 4 bases, J lost 1 base, and 11 bases lay in between. The germline V gene encodes CDR1 MNHEY and CDR2 SVGEGT. The CDR3 runs to 15 residues. The CDR3 DNA reads TGTGCCAGCAGTTTCCTGGGTACCAGCAATCAGCCCCAGCATTTT. This codes for CASSFLGTSNQPQHF.

This clonotype showed up many times. The rearrangement links TRBV7-2 to TRBJ2-7; D may be TRBD2 (6 bases). This CDR3 is 14 amino acids long. The V and J ends lost 5 bases and 3 bases respectively, with 14 bases between them. Germline-derived CDR1 and CDR2 are SGHTA and FQGNSA. In DNA, the CDR3 is TGTGCCAGCAGCAACGGGGGACGGAACTACGAGCAGTACGTC. Its protein is CASSNGGRNYEQYV.

Many counts were recorded for this clonotype. This sequence joins TRBV7-8 and TRBJ2-1, with unresolved D. The germline V and J ends were trimmed by 3 bases and 5 bases, with 17 bases remaining between them. The length of the CDR3 is 16 residues. Germline V gene sequence: CDR1 SGHVS, CDR2 FQNEAQ. The CDR3 reads CASSLGFSSRNNEQFF. The CDR3 coding sequence is TGTGCCAGCAGCTTGGGGTTCAGTAGCCGCAACAATGAGCAGTTCTTC.

This clonotype was seen only a few times. The rearrangement uses TRBV19 and TRBJ2-6; tentatively, D is TRBD2 (6 bases). CDR3 length: 17 amino acids. Germline CDR1 LNHDA, CDR2 SQIVND (reference sequence). The V and J ends lost 8 bases and 3 bases respectively, with 20 bases between them. The CDR3 loop is CASAGGRSVIGANVLTF. For the CDR3, the DNA is TGTGCCAGTGCCGGGGGAAGAAGTGTGATTGGGGCCAACGTCCTGACTTTC.

This clonotype occurred many times. This chain links TRBV4-1 with TRBJ2-5; D possibly corresponds to TRBD2 (5 bases). The CDR3 runs to 15 residues. Deletions cut 4 bases from V and 5 bases from J, with 17 bases between. Germline CDR1 and CDR2: MGHRA and YSYEKL. Here the CDR3 reads CASSPPDGSGETQYF. In DNA, the CDR3 is TGCGCCAGCAGCCCGCCAGACGGATCGGGGGAGACCCAGTACTTC.

The gene calls are TRBV15 and TRBJ1-2; D gene uncertain. Germline values: CDR1 LNHNV, CDR2 YYDKDF (reference sequence). V shed 1 base and J shed 3 bases, with 6 bases lying between them. The CDR3 loop spans 13 amino acids. The CDR3 region is CATSRAEDYGYTF. CDR3 coding DNA: TGTGCCACCAGCAGAGCCGAGGACTATGGCTACACCTTC.

This clonotype was observed at least ten times. The junction differs from germline at one of its ends, possibly a read error. The gene calls are TRBV7-2 and TRBJ2-1, with a weak D call TRBD2 (5 bases). The CDR3 sequence is 11 residues long. CDR1 and CDR2 (germline): SGHTA, FQGNSA. CDR3 nucleotides: TGTGCCAGCAGCGCCCGGGAAAGATTCTCCTTC. Translation gives CASSARERFSF. The whole variable domain, filled in from reference TRBV7-2 and TRBJ2-1, reads GAGVSQSPSNKVTEKGKDVELRCDPISGHTALYWYRQSLGQGLEFLIYFQGNSAPDKSGLPSDRFSAERTGGSVSTLTIQRTQQEDSAVYLCASSARERFSFGPGTRLTVL.

This clonotype showed up just a few times. The genes are TRBV7-3 and TRBJ2-2; 8 bases map to TRBD2. Germline values: CDR1 SGHTA, CDR2 FQGTGA. The junction had 3 bases not matched to a gene; V was cut back by 1 base and J by 5 bases. This CDR3 spans 15 amino acids. Here the CDR3 reads CASSLKAGETGELFF. The CDR3, as DNA: TGTGCCAGCAGCTTAAAAGCGGGAGAGACCGGGGAGCTGTTTTTT. Full variable domain (missing parts from reference TRBV7-3 and TRBJ2-2): GAGVSQTPSNKVTEKGKYVELRCDPISGHTALYWYRQSLGQGPEFLIYFQGTGAADDSGLPNDRFFAVRPEGSVSTLKIQRTERGDSAVYLCASSLKAGETGELFFGEGSRLTVL.

This clonotype was counted many times. The genes are TRBV7-2 and TRBJ2-3; TRBD2 might be the D (5 bases). The CDR3 has 15 residues. Germline assignment: CDR1 SGHTA and CDR2 FQGNSA. The V end lost 3 bases, the J end lost 4 bases, and 14 bases lay between the germline ends. CDR3 residues: CASSFSRGFADTQYF. Written as DNA, the CDR3 is TGTGCCAGCAGCTTCAGTCGAGGGTTCGCAGATACGCAGTATTTT. The variable domain in full, with the rest retrieved from reference TRBV7-2 and TRBJ2-3, is GAGVSQSPSNKVTEKGKDVELRCDPISGHTALYWYRQSLGQGLEFLIYFQGNSAPDKSGLPSDRFSAERTGGSVSTLTIQRTQQEDSAVYLCASSFSRGFADTQYFGPGTRLTVL.

V usage is TRBV7-9 and J usage is TRBJ2-1; the match to TRBD2 covers 12 bases. Germline CDR1 reads SEHNR; CDR2 reads FQNEAQ (reference sequence). This CDR3 is 17 amino acids long. V lost 1 base, J lost 7 bases, and 8 bases stayed unmatched. CDR3 region: CASSLGPALAGGNEQFF. The CDR3 nucleotides are TGTGCCAGCAGCTTAGGGCCGGCGCTAGCGGGAGGGAATGAGCAGTTCTTC.

V gene TRBV5-1 combines with J gene TRBJ1-1; D unresolved. CDR3 length equals 17 residues. Germline assignment: CDR1 SGHRS and CDR2 YFSETQ. V was trimmed by 4 bases and J by 1 base, leaving 20 bases between them. The DNA of the CDR3 is TGCGCCAGCAGCCAGGATCTAGTAGGTTCGGCGAACACTGAAGCTTTCTTT. This gives the protein CASSQDLVGSANTEAFF.

The rearrangement joins TRBV7-9 to TRBJ2-3; D unresolved. The CDR3 has 14 residues. V lost 3 bases and J lost 0, with 7 bases in between. Germline CDR1 reads SEHNR; CDR2 reads FQNEAQ (reference sequence). CDR3 region: CASSFLLSTDTQYF. The CDR3 DNA reads as TGTGCCAGCAGCTTCTTGTTAAGCACAGATACGCAGTATTTT.